The present entry profiles one T cell receptor (beta chain) with its context. The antigen is undetermined. This record belongs to a study of response to subunit inactivated influenza vaccine. Findings of the study overall: That few new T cells are recruited by each seasonal influenza vaccination was the authors' suggestion.

The germline V gene encodes CDR1 LNHNV and CDR2 YYDKDF (reference sequence). This CDR3 region has 15 residues. With 0 bases removed from V and 3 bases from J, the gap between germline ends came to 9 bases. TCRdb fed the RT-PCR reads into MiXCR, producing one record per CDR3 protein. The sample has over 400,000 distinct CDR3 sequences, 13% seen once; the top ten hold about an eighth. The clonotype was recovered from a man aged 50 to 59 who received an inactivated influenza vaccine. Sequencing used PBMCs from blood, obtained about 40 days after vaccination. V gene TRBV15 combines with J gene TRBJ2-1; maybe TRBD1 (7 bases). CDR3: CATSRDRGVYNEQFF. The DNA for the CDR3 is TGTGCCACCAGCAGAGACAGGGGGGTCTACAATGAGCAGTTCTTC.